This T cell receptor beta chain was obtained from a study of cytomegalovirus exposure and HLA in healthy donors. The data were produced by immunoSEQ multiplex PCR, yet TCRdb's version contains in-frame clones alone and is incomplete. The sample comprises around 160,000 clones, 84% of which are singletons, and roughly 10% rests with the top ten. This clone occurred many times. This sample includes further DNA sequences coding for the same CDR3. The sequence was collected from a man aged 30 to 39 in good health and CMV-seropositive. Material for sequencing was PBMCs.

CDR3 amino acids: CASSPRQLNQPQHF. CDR3 sequence (DNA): TGTGCCAGCAGCCCTCGACAGCTCAATCAGCCCCAGCATTTT. The chain is built from TRBV28 and TRBJ1-5, with D perhaps TRBD1 (5 bases). Germline V lookup: CDR1 MDHEN, CDR2 SYDVKM. CDR3 length equals 14 residues. Trimming left V 6 bases short and J 3 bases short, with 12 bases between.